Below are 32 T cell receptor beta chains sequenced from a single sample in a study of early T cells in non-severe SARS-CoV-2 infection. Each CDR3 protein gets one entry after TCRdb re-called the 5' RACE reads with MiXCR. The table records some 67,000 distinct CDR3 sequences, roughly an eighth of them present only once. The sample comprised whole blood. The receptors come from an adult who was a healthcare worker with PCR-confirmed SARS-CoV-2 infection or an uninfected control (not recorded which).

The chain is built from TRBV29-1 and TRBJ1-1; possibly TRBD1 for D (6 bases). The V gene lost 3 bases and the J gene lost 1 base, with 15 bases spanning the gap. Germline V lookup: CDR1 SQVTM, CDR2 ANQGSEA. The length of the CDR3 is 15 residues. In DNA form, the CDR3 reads TGCAGCGTTGACATTACAGGGACGGCGAACACTGAAGCTTTCTTT. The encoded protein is CSVDITGTANTEAFF.

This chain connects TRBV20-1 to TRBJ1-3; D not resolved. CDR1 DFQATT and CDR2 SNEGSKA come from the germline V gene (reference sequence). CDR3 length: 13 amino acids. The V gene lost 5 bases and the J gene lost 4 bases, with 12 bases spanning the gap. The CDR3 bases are TGCAGTGCTGCCCGCGGAAGCGGAAACACCATATATTTT. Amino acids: CSAARGSGNTIYF.

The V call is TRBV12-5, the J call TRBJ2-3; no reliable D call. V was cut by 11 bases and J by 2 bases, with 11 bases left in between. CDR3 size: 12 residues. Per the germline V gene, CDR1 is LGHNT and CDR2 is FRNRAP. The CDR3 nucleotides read TGTGCTTCAACAGTCGACACAGATACGCAGTATTTT. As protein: CASTVDTDTQYF. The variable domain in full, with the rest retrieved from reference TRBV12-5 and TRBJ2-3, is DARVTQTPRHKVTEMGQEVTMRCQPILGHNTVFWYRQTMMQGLELLAYFRNRAPLDDSGMPKDRFSAEMPDATLATLKIQPSEPRDSAVYFCASTVDTDTQYFGPGTRLTVL.

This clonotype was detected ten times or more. Written as DNA, the CDR3 is TGTGCCAGCAGTGCGGACCGATCCTACAATGAGCAGTTCTTC. This gives the protein CASSADRSYNEQFF. J is TRBJ2-1 and V is TRBV11-2; no firm D call. This CDR3 is 14 amino acids long. The germline V gene encodes CDR1 SGHAT and CDR2 FQNNGV. The germline V and J ends were trimmed by 6 bases and 1 base, with 10 bases remaining between them.

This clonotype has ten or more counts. The CDR3 region has the DNA TGTGCCAGCAGCCCCGGGGCGGGGGCCCAAGAGACCCAGTACTTC. Its translation: CASSPGAGAQETQYF. This chain connects TRBV7-2 to TRBJ2-5, with a tentative D call TRBD2 (7 bases). The V end was cut by 5 bases, the J end by 1 base, with 14 bases between. Germline loops: CDR1 SGHTA, CDR2 FQGNSA. The CDR3 sequence is 15 residues long.

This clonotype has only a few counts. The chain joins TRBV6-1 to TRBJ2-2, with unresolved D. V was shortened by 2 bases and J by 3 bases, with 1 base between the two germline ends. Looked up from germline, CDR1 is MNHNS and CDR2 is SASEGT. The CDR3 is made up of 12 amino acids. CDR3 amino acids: CASSEYTGELFF. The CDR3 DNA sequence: TGTGCCAGCAGTGAATACACCGGGGAGCTGTTTTTT.

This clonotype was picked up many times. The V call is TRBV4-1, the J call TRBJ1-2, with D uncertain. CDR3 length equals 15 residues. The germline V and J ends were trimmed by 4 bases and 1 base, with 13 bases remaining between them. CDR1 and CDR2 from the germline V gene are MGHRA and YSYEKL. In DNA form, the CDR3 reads TGCGCCAGCAGCCCAACCCGGTCCCTTAACTATGGCTACACCTTC. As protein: CASSPTRSLNYGYTF.

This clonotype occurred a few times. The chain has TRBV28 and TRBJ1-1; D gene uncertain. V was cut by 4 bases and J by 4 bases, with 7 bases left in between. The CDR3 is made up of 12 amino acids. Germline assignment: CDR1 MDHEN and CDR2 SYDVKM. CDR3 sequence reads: CASSSVGTEAFF. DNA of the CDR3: TGTGCCAGCAGTTCGGTAGGCACTGAAGCTTTCTTT.

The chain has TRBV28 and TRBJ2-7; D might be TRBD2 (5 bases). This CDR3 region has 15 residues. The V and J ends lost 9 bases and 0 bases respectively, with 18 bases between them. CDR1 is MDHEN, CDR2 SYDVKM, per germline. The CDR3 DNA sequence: TGTGCCAGTAGTCCTATGTTGGGGAGCTCCTACGAGCAGTACTTC. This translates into CASSPMLGSSYEQYF. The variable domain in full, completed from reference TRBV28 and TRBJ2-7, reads DVKVTQSSRYLVKRTGEKVFLECVQDMDHENMFWYRQDPGLGLRLIYFSYDVKMKEKGDIPEGYSVSREKKERFSLILESASTNQTSMYLCASSPMLGSSYEQYFGPGTRLTVT.

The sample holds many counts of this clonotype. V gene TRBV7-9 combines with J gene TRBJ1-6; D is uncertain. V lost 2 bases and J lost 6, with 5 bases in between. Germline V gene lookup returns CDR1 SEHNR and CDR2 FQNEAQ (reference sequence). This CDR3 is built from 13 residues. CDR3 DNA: TGTGCCAGCAGCTTATCCCTTAATTCACCCCTCCACTTT. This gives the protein CASSLSLNSPLHF.

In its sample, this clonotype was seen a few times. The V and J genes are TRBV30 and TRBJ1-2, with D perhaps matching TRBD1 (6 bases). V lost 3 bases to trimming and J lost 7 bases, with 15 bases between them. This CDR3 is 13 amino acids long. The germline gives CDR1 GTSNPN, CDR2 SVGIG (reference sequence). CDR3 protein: CAWSLKQDSGYTF. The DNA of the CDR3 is TGTGCCTGGAGCCTTAAGCAGGACAGTGGCTACACCTTC.

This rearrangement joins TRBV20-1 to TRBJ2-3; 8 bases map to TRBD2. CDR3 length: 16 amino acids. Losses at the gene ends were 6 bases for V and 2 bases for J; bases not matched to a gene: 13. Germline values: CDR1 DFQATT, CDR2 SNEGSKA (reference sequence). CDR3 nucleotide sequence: TGCAGTGCCCTTGGACGAGCGGGGGATTACACAGATACGCAGTATTTT. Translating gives CSALGRAGDYTDTQYF.

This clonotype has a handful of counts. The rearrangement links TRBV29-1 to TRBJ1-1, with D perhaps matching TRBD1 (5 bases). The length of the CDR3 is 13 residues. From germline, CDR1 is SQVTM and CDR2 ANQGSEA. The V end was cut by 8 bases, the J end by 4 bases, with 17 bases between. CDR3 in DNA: TGCAGCCCAACCCGGGGCGGGAGCACTGAAGCTTTCTTT. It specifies CSPTRGGSTEAFF.

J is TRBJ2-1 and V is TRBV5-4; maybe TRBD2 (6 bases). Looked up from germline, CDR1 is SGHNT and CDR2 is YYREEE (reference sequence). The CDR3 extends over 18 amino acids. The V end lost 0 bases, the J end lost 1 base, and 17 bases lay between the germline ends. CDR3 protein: CASSLDLLAERSYNEQFF. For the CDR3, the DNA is TGTGCCAGCAGCTTGGACCTATTAGCGGAGAGGTCCTACAATGAGCAGTTCTTC.

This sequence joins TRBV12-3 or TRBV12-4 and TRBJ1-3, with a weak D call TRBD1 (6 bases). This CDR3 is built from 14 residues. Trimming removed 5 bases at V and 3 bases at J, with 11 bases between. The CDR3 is CASSTGRVGNTIYF. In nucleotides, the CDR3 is TGTGCCAGCAGTACAGGGCGGGTTGGAAACACCATATATTTT.

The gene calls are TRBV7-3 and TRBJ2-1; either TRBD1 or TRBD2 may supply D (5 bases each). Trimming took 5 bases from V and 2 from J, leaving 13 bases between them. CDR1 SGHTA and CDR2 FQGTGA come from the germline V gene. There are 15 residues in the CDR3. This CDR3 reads CASSPVPGPYNEQFF. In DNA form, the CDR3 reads TGTGCCAGCAGCCCGGTACCGGGGCCCTACAATGAGCAGTTCTTC.

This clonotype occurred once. The chain's CDR3 is CASQTRESNTEAFF. The CDR3 DNA is TGTGCCTCTCAAACCCGGGAGTCGAACACTGAAGCTTTCTTT. This chain uses TRBV10-3 with TRBJ1-1; no firm D call. Trimming shortened V by 11 bases and J by 1 base, and 17 bases separated the two germline ends. The germline V gene has CDR1 ENHRY and CDR2 SYGVKD. CDR3 size: 14 residues.

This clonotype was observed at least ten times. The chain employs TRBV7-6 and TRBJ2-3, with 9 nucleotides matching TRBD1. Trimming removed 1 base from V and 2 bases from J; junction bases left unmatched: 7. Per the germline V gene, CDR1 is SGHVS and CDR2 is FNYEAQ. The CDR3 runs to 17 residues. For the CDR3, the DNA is TGTGCCAGCAGCTTAGAACCGGGACAGGGTTACACAGATACGCAGTATTTT. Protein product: CASSLEPGQGYTDTQYF.

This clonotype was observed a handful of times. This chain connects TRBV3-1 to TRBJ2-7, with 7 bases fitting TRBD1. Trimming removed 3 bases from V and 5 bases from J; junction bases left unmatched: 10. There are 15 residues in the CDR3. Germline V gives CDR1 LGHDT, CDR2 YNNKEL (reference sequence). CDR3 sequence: CASSQSTGTAHEQYF. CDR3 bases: TGTGCCAGCAGCCAGAGTACCGGGACAGCACACGAGCAGTACTTC.

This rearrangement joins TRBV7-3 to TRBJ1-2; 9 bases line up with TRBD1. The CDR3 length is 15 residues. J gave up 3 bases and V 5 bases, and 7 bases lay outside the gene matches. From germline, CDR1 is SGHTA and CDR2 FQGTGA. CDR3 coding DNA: TGTGCCAGCAGCCCAACCCGACAGGGGGACTATGGCTACACCTTC. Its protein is CASSPTRQGDYGYTF.

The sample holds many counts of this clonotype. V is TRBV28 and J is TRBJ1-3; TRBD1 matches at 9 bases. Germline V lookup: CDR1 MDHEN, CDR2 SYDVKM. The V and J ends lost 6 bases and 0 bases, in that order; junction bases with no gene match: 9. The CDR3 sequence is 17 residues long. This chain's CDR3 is CASREPGQGFSGNTIYF. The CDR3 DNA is TGTGCCAGCAGGGAACCGGGACAGGGTTTCTCTGGAAACACCATATATTTT.

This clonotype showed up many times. DNA for the CDR3: TGCAGTGCTAGCGGTATTCAAAGCTCCTACAATGAGCAGTTCTTC. Its translation is CSASGIQSSYNEQFF. The gene calls are TRBV20-1 and TRBJ2-1, with D unresolved. Deletions cut 3 bases from V and 0 bases from J, with 12 bases between. This CDR3 spans 15 amino acids. The germline V gene encodes CDR1 DFQATT and CDR2 SNEGSKA (reference sequence).

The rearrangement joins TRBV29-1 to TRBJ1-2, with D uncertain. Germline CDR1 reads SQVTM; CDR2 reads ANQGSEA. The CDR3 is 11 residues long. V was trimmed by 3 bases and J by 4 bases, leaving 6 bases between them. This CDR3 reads CSVDRSYGYTF. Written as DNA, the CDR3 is TGCAGCGTTGATCGAAGCTATGGCTACACCTTC.

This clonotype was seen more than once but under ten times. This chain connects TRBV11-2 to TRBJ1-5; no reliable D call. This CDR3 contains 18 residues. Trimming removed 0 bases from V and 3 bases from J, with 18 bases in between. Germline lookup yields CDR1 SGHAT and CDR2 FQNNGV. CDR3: CASSLEAWQMIPNQPQHF. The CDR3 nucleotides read TGTGCCAGCAGCTTAGAGGCCTGGCAGATGATTCCCAATCAGCCCCAGCATTTT.

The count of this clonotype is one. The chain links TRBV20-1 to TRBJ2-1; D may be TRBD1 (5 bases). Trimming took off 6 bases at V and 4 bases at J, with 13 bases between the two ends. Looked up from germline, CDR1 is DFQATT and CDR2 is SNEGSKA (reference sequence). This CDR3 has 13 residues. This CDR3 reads CSAERTGYNEQFF. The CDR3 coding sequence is TGCAGTGCGGAAAGAACAGGATACAATGAGCAGTTCTTC.

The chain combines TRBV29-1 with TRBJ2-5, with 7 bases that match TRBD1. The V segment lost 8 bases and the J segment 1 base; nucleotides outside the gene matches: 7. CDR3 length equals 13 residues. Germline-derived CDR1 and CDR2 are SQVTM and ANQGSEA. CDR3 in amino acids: CSSEDRRQETQYF. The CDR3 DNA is TGCAGCTCTGAGGACAGGCGCCAAGAGACCCAGTACTTC.

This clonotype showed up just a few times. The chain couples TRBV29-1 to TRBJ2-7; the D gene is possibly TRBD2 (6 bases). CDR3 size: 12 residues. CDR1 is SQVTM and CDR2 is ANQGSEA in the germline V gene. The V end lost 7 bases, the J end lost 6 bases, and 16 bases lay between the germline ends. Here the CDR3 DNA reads TGCAGCGCCGATATAGCGCGGGGCGAGCAGTACTTC. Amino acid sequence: CSADIARGEQYF.

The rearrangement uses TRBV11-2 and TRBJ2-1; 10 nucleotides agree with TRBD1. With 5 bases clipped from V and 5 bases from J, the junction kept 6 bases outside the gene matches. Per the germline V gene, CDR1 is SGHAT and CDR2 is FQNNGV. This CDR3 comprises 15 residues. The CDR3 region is CASSPGTGADNEQFF. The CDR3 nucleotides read TGTGCCAGCAGCCCCGGGACAGGGGCCGACAATGAGCAGTTCTTC.

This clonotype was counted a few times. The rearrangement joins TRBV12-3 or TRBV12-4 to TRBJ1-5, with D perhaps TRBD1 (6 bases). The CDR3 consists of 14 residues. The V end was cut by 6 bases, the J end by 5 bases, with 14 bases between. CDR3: CASSAGDRDQPQHF. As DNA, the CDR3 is TGTGCCAGCAGCGCAGGGGATAGGGATCAGCCCCAGCATTTT.

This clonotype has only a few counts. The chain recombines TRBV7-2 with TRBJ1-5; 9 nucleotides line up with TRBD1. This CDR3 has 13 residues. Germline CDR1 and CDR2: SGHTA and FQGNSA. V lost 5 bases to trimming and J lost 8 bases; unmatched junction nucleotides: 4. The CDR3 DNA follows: TGTGCCAGCAGCCGGGACAGGGTGAAGCCCCAGCATTTT. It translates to CASSRDRVKPQHF.

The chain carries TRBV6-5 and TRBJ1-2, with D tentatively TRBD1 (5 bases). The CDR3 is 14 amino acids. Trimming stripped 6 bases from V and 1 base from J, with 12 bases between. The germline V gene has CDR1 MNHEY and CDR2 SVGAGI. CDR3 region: CASSRQQINYGYTF. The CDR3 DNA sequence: TGTGCCAGCAGCAGACAGCAAATTAACTATGGCTACACCTTC.

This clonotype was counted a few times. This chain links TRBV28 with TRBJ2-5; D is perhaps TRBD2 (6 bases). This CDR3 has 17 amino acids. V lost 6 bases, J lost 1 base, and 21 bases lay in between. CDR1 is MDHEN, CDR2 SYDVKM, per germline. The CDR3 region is CASRRRSAGPTQETQYF. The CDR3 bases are TGTGCCAGCAGACGCCGTTCGGCGGGGCCAACCCAAGAGACCCAGTACTTC.